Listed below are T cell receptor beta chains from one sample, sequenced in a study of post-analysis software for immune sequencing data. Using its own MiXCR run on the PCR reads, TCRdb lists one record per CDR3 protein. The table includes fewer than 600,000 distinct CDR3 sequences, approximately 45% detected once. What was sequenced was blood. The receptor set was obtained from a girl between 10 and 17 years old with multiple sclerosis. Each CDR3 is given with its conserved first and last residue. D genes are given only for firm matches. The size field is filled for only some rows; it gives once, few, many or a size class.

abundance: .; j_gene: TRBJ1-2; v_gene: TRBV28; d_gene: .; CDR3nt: TGTGCCAGCAGTTTCGGAGAATATGGCTACACCTTC; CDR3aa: CASSFGEYGYTF
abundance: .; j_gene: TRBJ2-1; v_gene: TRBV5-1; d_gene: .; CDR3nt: TGCGCCAGCAGCGAAGGCAGAAGCTCCTACAATGAGCAGTTCTTC; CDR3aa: CASSEGRSSYNEQFF
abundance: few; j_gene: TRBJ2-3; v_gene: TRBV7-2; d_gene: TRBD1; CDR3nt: TGTGCCAGCAGCGAAGGAAGAACAGGGGATGATACGCAGTATTTT; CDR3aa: CASSEGRTGDDTQYF
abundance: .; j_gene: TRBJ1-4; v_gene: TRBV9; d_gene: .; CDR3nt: TGTGCCAGCAGCGTAGGGGGGCCTAGTGAAAAACTGTTTTTT; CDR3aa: CASSVGGPSEKLFF
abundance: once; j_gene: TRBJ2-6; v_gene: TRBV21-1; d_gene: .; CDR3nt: TGTGCCAGCAGCAAAGAGCCCTCTGGGGCCAACGTCCTGACTTTC; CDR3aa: CASSKEPSGANVLTF
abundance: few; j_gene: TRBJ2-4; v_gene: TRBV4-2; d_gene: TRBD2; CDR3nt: TGTGCCAGCAGCCAAGTACTAGCGGGAGGCGCCAAAAACATTCAGTACTTC; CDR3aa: CASSQVLAGGAKNIQYF
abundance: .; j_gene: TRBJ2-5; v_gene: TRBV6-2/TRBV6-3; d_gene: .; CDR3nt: TGTGCCAGCAGACCACTAGACCAAGAGACCCAGTACTTC; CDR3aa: CASRPLDQETQYF
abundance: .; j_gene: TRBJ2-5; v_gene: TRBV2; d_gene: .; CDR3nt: TGTGCCAGCTCCGCAGGGACGGAGACCCAGTACTTC; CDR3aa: CASSAGTETQYF
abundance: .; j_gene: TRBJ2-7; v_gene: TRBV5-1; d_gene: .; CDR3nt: TGCGCCAGCAGCTTGATGGGCGGACAGAGCTCCTACGAGCAGTACTTC; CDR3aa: CASSLMGGQSSYEQYF
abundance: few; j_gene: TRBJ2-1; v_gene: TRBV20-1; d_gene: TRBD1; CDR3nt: TGCAGTGCTAGAGCCTCTTTAGGGACAGGGTTTTCTAATGAGCAGTTCTTC; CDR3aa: CSARASLGTGFSNEQFF
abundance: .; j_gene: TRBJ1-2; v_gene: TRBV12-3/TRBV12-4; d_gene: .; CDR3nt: TGTGCCAGCAGTTCGGCAGGGGACTATGGCTACACCTTC; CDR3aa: CASSSAGDYGYTF
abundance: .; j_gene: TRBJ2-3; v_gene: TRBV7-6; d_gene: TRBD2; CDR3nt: TGTGCCAGCAGCCAAACTAGCGGGGCGAACACAGATACGCAGTATTTT; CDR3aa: CASSQTSGANTDTQYF
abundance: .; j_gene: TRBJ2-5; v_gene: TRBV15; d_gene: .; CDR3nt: TGTGCCACCAGCAGAGATAGGGGACCCCAAGAGACCCAGTACTTC; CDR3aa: CATSRDRGPQETQYF
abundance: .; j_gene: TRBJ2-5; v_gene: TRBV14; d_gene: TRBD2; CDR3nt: TGTGCCAGCAGCCCCCGACTAGCGGGAGGGGAAGAGACCCAGTACTTC; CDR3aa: CASSPRLAGGEETQYF
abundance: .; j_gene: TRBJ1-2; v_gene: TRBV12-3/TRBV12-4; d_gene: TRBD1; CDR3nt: TGTGCCAGCAGTCCGGTCGGGACAGGACGAAGCTATGGCTACACCTTC; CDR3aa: CASSPVGTGRSYGYTF
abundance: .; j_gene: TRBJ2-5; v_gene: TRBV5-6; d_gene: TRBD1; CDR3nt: TGTGCCAGCAGCCTATGGGACAGGGGGCTTAATGAGCAGTACTTC; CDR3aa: CASSLWDRGLNEQYF
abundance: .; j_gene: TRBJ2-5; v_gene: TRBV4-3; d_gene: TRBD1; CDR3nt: TGCGCCAGCAGCCAAGATGGGGGACAGGGAGAGACCCAGTACTTC; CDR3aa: CASSQDGGQGETQYF
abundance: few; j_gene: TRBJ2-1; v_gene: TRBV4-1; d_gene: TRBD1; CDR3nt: TGCGCCAGCAGCCAAGGACAGGGAGAGTACAATGAGCAGTTCTTC; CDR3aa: CASSQGQGEYNEQFF
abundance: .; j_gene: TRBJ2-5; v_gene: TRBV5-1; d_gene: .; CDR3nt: TGCGCCAGCCAGGACCCTGGAATCGATGAGCAGTACTTC; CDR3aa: CASQDPGIDEQYF
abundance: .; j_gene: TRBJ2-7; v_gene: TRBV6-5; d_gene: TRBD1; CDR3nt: TGTGCCAGCAGTTCCGGGACAGTAACCTCCTACGAGCAGTACTTC; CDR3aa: CASSSGTVTSYEQYF
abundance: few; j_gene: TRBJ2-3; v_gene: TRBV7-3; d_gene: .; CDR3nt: TGTGCCAGCAGCTTAGAAAGACAGGGAGGAGATACGCAGTATTTT; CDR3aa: CASSLERQGGDTQYF
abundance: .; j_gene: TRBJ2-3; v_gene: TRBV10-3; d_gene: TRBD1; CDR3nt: TGTGCCATCATGCCGACAGGGGAGATCACAGATACGCAGTATTTT; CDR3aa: CAIMPTGEITDTQYF
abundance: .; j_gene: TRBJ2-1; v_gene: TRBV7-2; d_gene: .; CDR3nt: TGTGCCAGCAGCCCCAGACTCGGCTCCTACAATGAGCAGTTCTTC; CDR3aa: CASSPRLGSYNEQFF
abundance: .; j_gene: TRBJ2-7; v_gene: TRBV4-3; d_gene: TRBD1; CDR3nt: TGCGCCAGCAGCCAAGGGAGGACAGGAAGCTACAAGCAGTACTTC; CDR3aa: CASSQGRTGSYKQYF
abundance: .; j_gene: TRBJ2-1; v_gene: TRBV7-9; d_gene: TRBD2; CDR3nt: TGTGCCAGCAGCGTTACAGGCGGGAGTTACAATGAGCAGGTCTTC; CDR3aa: CASSVTGGSYNEQVF
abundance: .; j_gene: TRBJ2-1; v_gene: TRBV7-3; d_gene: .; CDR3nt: TGTGCCAGCAGCCCCAGCGCGGGAAGGGACAATGAGCAGTTCTTC; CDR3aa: CASSPSAGRDNEQFF
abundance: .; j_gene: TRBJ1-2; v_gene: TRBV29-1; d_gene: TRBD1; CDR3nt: TGCAGCGTTGACGGCAGGGGGGACCCTAACTATGGCTACACCTTC; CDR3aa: CSVDGRGDPNYGYTF
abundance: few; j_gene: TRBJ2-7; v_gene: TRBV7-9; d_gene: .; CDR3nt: TGTGCCAGCAGCCGTGAGGGGGAGCAGTACTTC; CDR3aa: CASSREGEQYF
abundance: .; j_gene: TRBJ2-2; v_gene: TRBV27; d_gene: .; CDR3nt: TGTGCCAGCAGCACTGAAGGGCGTGGCACCGGGGAGCTGTTTTTT; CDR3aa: CASSTEGRGTGELFF
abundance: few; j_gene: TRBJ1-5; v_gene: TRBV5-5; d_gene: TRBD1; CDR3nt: TGTGCCAGCAGCTTGGAGACAGGGGGTCGGCAGCCCCAGCATTTT; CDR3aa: CASSLETGGRQPQHF
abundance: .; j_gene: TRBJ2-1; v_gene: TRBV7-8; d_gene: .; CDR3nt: TGTGCCAGCAGCATGGGACCAAAACTTAGGGCGTTCTTC; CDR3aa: CASSMGPKLRAFF
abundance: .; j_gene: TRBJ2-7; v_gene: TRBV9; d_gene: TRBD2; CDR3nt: TGTGCCAGCAGCCCCCTAGCGGGAGCTACCTACGAGCAGTACTTC; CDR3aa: CASSPLAGATYEQYF
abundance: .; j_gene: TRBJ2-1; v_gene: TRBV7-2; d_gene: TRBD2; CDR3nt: TGTGCCAGCAGCTTAGCGGCGACTAGCGGGGGGGATAATGAGCAGTTCTTC; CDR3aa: CASSLAATSGGDNEQFF
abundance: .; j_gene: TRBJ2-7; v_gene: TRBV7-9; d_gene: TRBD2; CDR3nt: TGTGCCAGCAGCCTACTACGACTAGCGGGAGGTTCCTCCTACGAGCAGTACTTC; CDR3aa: CASSLLRLAGGSSYEQYF
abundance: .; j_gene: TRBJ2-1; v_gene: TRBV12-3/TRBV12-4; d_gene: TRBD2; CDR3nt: TGTGCCAGCAGTTTGTCCGGACTAGCGGTCTACAATGAGCAGTTCTTC; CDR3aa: CASSLSGLAVYNEQFF